This paragraph covers one TCR beta chain sequence. Its specificity is not known. The germline gene is not matched at one end of the junction; a read error may be the cause. This record comes from a study of CD8 T cells in ankylosing spondylitis. Study results and limitations: A subset of motif variants has previously been described in the synovial fluid and blood of reactive arthritis. Blood of patients with ankylosing spondylitis appeared to be characterized by a TCR beta motif of eight highly homologous variants.

Germline values: CDR1 DFQATT, CDR2 SNEGSKA (reference sequence). The CDR3 is 16 amino acids. As the method for making TCR beta libraries, quantitative 5'-RACE with molecular barcodes was used. Each CDR3 protein gets one entry after TCRdb re-called the 5' RACE reads with MiXCR. The sample contains fewer than 550,000 distinct CDR3 sequences, roughly 5% of which appear only once. The rearrangement links TRBV20-1 to TRBJ2-7, with D perhaps assigned TRBD1 or TRBD2 (5 bases each). Sequences were obtained from blood, either unsorted or a sorted T cell fraction (not recorded which). The sequence came from a male donor with ankylosing spondylitis. In DNA, the CDR3 is TGCTGTGCTAGAGATTTCCAGGTGGGGGTCCCCTACGAGCAGTACTTC. It is translated as CCARDFQVGVPYEQYF.